The 30 T cell receptor beta chains below all came from one sample that was sequenced in a study of CD8 T cells in ankylosing spondylitis. TCRdb reprocessed the 5' RACE reads via MiXCR and lists one record per CDR3 protein. The sample shows hundreds of thousands of distinct CDR3 sequences, roughly a tenth of them seen only once. Sample: blood, either unsorted or a sorted T cell fraction (not recorded which). These receptors all stem from a male donor with ankylosing spondylitis or in good health (not recorded which).

This clonotype has ten or more counts. CDR3 amino acids: CASSPDGRGNYGYTF. The CDR3 DNA is TGTGCCAGCAGCCCGGATGGCAGGGGGAACTATGGCTACACCTTC. The chain carries TRBV5-6 and TRBJ1-2, with 7 bases aligning to TRBD1. This CDR3 spans 15 amino acids. The V gene's germline CDR1 is SGHDT and CDR2 YYEEEE. Germline trimming cut 4 bases from V and 2 bases from J; bases unmatched to any gene: 8.

This clonotype was counted many times. The chain is built from TRBV7-2 and TRBJ2-1, with TRBD1 as a possible D gene (5 bases). The CDR3 runs 15 residues. The germline V gene has CDR1 SGHTA and CDR2 FQGNSA. Deletions cut 6 bases from V and 2 bases from J, with 14 bases between. The chain's CDR3 is CASSSTVSPYNEQFF. As DNA, the CDR3 is TGTGCCAGCAGTTCGACAGTCTCTCCCTACAATGAGCAGTTCTTC.

In its sample, this clonotype was seen a few times. V gene TRBV2 combines with J gene TRBJ1-1, with D possibly matching TRBD1 (5 bases). Germline V gene lookup returns CDR1 SNHLY and CDR2 FYNNEI. V lost 5 bases and J lost 2, with 18 bases in between. The CDR3 loop spans 16 amino acids. The CDR3 spells CASSNPRQTVNTEAFF. In nucleotides, the CDR3 is TGTGCCAGCAGTAACCCCCGACAGACCGTCAACACTGAAGCTTTCTTT.

This clonotype was picked up a small number of times. A much larger clone lies one base from this, so it may be a read error. V gene TRBV28 combines with J gene TRBJ2-3; no definite D call. With 6 bases removed from V and 4 bases from J, the gap between germline ends came to 11 bases. The CDR3 consists of 13 residues. Per germline, CDR1 MDHEN and CDR2 SYDVKM. DNA for the CDR3: TGTGCCAGCAGCCCACAAAAAGCAGATACGCAGTATTTT. Translation: CASSPQKADTQYF.

This clonotype has a count of ten or more. This chain connects TRBV12-3 or TRBV12-4 to TRBJ2-3, with D possibly being TRBD2 (6 bases). V gave up 8 bases and J gave up 2 bases, with 20 bases separating them. The CDR3 has 16 residues. The CDR3 loop reads CASAAGGGGATDTQYF. In DNA form, the CDR3 reads TGTGCCAGCGCCGCCGGGGGAGGCGGGGCCACAGATACGCAGTATTTT.

This clonotype was counted ten times or more. The rearrangement uses TRBV5-1 and TRBJ1-1; D is possibly TRBD1 (6 bases). The CDR3 runs to 15 residues. V dropped 4 bases and J dropped 0 bases, with 13 bases sitting between them. Looked up from germline, CDR1 is SGHRS and CDR2 is YFSETQ. CDR3 bases: TGCGCCAGCAGCACCAAAACAGGGTTGAACACTGAAGCTTTCTTT. Translation gives CASSTKTGLNTEAFF.

The sample holds a few counts of this clonotype. V gene TRBV3-1 combines with J gene TRBJ2-5; TRBD1 matches at 8 bases. CDR1 and CDR2 from the germline V gene are LGHDT and YNNKEL (reference sequence). V was clipped by 10 bases and J by 5 bases; unmatched bases: 9. This CDR3 is 13 amino acids long. As DNA, the CDR3 is TGTGCCACGCTGGGCAGGGGGCTGGAGACCCAGTACTTC. Its protein product is CATLGRGLETQYF.

The chain uses TRBV6-1 and TRBJ2-3; D might be TRBD1 (5 bases). V lost 5 bases to trimming and J lost 0 bases, with 18 bases between them. The CDR3 has 17 amino acids. Germline-derived CDR1 and CDR2 are MNHNS and SASEGT. The CDR3 sequence is CASSPLRQRISTDTQYF. CDR3 bases: TGTGCCAGCAGTCCACTAAGACAGAGGATAAGCACAGATACGCAGTATTTT.

This clonotype was picked up many times. V and J are TRBV20-1 and TRBJ1-1; no clear D. The CDR3 runs to 12 residues. Germline lookup yields CDR1 DFQATT and CDR2 SNEGSKA (reference sequence). CDR3 bases: TGCATGCTCCCTAGGGTGAACACTGAAGCTTTCTTT. Translated, it gives CMLPRVNTEAFF.

This clonotype was seen ten or more times. This chain uses TRBV7-2 with TRBJ2-5; tentatively, D is TRBD1 (5 bases). CDR1 SGHTA and CDR2 FQGNSA come from the germline V gene. V was clipped by 2 bases and J by 5 bases, with 15 bases between them. The CDR3 contains 15 residues. This CDR3 reads CASSLLGFRGETQYF. CDR3 bases: TGTGCCAGCAGCTTATTGGGTTTTAGGGGCGAGACCCAGTACTTC.

This clonotype occurred many times. This chain uses TRBV20-1 with TRBJ1-4, with 9 positions matching TRBD1. CDR1 DFQATT and CDR2 SNEGSKA come from the germline V gene (reference sequence). V was pared by 1 base and J by 7 bases, with 13 bases of the junction left unmatched. The CDR3 is 17 amino acids. This CDR3 is CSARGFFVRTGAEKLFF. CDR3 bases: TGCAGTGCTAGAGGATTCTTTGTTCGGACAGGGGCTGAAAAACTGTTTTTT.

This clonotype was detected many times. The gene calls are TRBV15 and TRBJ2-2; D is unresolved. Trimming stripped 1 base from V and 0 bases from J, with 6 bases between. The germline gives CDR1 LNHNV, CDR2 YYDKDF (reference sequence). This CDR3 spans 15 amino acids. CDR3 nucleotides: TGTGCCACCAGCAGAGCGGTGGCGAACACCGGGGAGCTGTTTTTT. Protein sequence: CATSRAVANTGELFF.

The table lists this clonotype with many counts. This chain joins TRBV24-1 and TRBJ1-4; a possible D gene is TRBD1 (6 bases). V lost 3 bases, J lost 0 bases, and 10 bases lay in between. CDR1 is KGHDR and CDR2 is SFDVKD in the germline V gene. This CDR3 comprises 16 residues. The CDR3 here is CATSDNRDTTNEKLFF. The CDR3 DNA reads TGTGCCACCAGTGATAACAGGGATACAACTAATGAAAAACTGTTTTTT.

This clonotype has ten or more counts. This rearrangement joins TRBV10-2 to TRBJ2-5, with 13 bases lining up with TRBD2. Trimming at V came to 7 bases and at J to 5 bases, leaving 1 base not matched to a gene. Germline values: CDR1 WSHSY, CDR2 SAAADI. This CDR3 has 13 residues. This CDR3 is CASKLAGGETQYF. The CDR3 region has the DNA TGCGCCAGCAAACTAGCGGGGGGGGAGACCCAGTACTTC.

This clonotype showed up many times. V usage is TRBV12-3 or TRBV12-4 and J usage is TRBJ2-3; TRBD1 aligns across 8 bases. The CDR3 runs to 15 residues. After removal of 5 bases from V and 3 bases from J, the junction contained 7 bases not matched to a gene. CDR3 DNA: TGTGCCAGCAGTCCGCGACAGGGGCAAACAGATACGCAGTATTTT. Protein: CASSPRQGQTDTQYF.

The gene calls are TRBV12-3 or TRBV12-4 and TRBJ2-3; a possible D gene is TRBD2 (6 bases). This CDR3 is 14 amino acids long. V lost 7 bases to trimming and J lost 2 bases, with 13 bases between them. In DNA, the CDR3 is TGTGCCAGCAATCCCGCGGGACCCACAGATACGCAGTATTTT. This encodes CASNPAGPTDTQYF.

A remark on this clonotype: Compared with germline, one end of the junction differs, possibly owing to a read error. The gene calls are TRBV7-7 and TRBJ2-5, with unresolved D. This CDR3 has 15 amino acids. From germline, CDR1 is SSHAT and CDR2 FNYEAQ (reference sequence). CDR3 region: CASSFGSGDWETQYF. Written as DNA, the CDR3 is TGTGCTAGCAGCTTCGGGTCTGGGGATTGGGAGACCCAGTACTTC.

V gene TRBV7-9 combines with J gene TRBJ2-7; perhaps TRBD2 as D (6 bases). Germline loops: CDR1 SEHNR, CDR2 FQNEAQ (reference sequence). The length of the CDR3 is 15 residues. The V end was cut by 5 bases, the J end by 0 bases, with 14 bases between. The DNA for the CDR3 is TGTGCCAGCAGCCTTCCCCGGGGGAGCTCCTACGAGCAGTACTTC. It codes for CASSLPRGSSYEQYF.

There are many counts of this clonotype. V gene TRBV5-1 combines with J gene TRBJ1-1, with D perhaps TRBD1 (5 bases). In germline, CDR1 is SGHRS, CDR2 YFSETQ. CDR3 size: 15 residues. V was shortened by 2 bases and J by 2 bases, with 13 bases between the two germline ends. The CDR3 here is CASSFTGGTNTEAFF. CDR3 sequence (DNA): TGCGCCAGCAGCTTCACAGGAGGCACCAACACTGAAGCTTTCTTT. The full variable domain, its missing parts supplied by reference TRBV5-1 and TRBJ1-1, is KAGVTQTPRYLIKTRGQQVTLSCSPISGHRSVSWYQQTPGQGLQFLFEYFSETQRNKGNFPGRFSGRQFSNSRSEMNVSTLELGDSALYLCASSFTGGTNTEAFFGQGTRLTVV.

A remark on this clonotype: A much larger clonotype is one base distant, so this may be a read error. The genes are TRBV20-1 and TRBJ1-2; D not resolved. Germline values: CDR1 DFQATT, CDR2 SNEGSKA (reference sequence). CDR3 length: 13 amino acids. The CDR3 spells CSARGGEEVGDTF. In nucleotides, the CDR3 is TGCAGTGCTAGAGGGGGAGAGGAGGTTGGCGACACCTTC.

This clonotype was observed a few times. This sequence joins TRBV3-1 and TRBJ2-7; D might be TRBD1 (6 bases). Germline values: CDR1 LGHDT, CDR2 YNNKEL (reference sequence). This CDR3 spans 16 amino acids. Trimming pared 1 base from V and 0 bases from J, leaving 13 bases between. The CDR3 protein is CASSQGWQGNSYEQYF. The CDR3 DNA is TGTGCCAGCAGCCAAGGATGGCAGGGGAACTCCTACGAGCAGTACTTC.

This chain links TRBV5-6 with TRBJ2-1; 11 bases fit TRBD1. CDR1 is SGHDT, CDR2 YYEEEE, per germline. CDR3 length: 15 amino acids. The ends lost 4 bases at V and 7 bases at J; junction bases unmatched: 7. The CDR3 loop reads CASSLGQGARNEQFF. The CDR3 DNA is TGTGCCAGCAGCCTAGGACAGGGGGCTCGTAATGAGCAGTTCTTC.

The table lists this clonotype with many counts. V usage is TRBV7-2 and J usage is TRBJ1-1; 8 bases map to TRBD1. Germline CDR1 is SGHTA and CDR2 is FQGNSA. CDR3 size: 15 residues. The trim removed 4 bases at V and 1 base at J, leaving 5 bases unmatched. CDR3 loop: CASSWGTGENTEAFF. DNA for the CDR3: TGTGCCAGCAGCTGGGGGACAGGAGAGAACACTGAAGCTTTCTTT.

This clonotype was observed a few times. The chain recombines TRBV12-3 or TRBV12-4 with TRBJ1-5; D gene ambiguous. The germline V and J ends were trimmed by 6 bases and 4 bases, with 10 bases remaining between them. The CDR3 has 13 residues. The CDR3 region is CASSTTQNQPQHF. The CDR3 bases are TGTGCCAGCAGCACAACACAGAATCAGCCCCAGCATTTT.

The V and J genes are TRBV2 and TRBJ2-5, with TRBD2 matching over 9 bases. Germline assignment: CDR1 SNHLY and CDR2 FYNNEI. The CDR3 spans 17 residues. V was clipped by 5 bases and J by 4 bases; unmatched bases: 14. The CDR3, as DNA: TGTGCCAGCAGTCCTAGGGGGACTAGCTTGGGGCGAGAGACCCAGTACTTC. Encoded protein: CASSPRGTSLGRETQYF.

This clonotype was observed at least ten times. The CDR3, as DNA: TGTGCCAGCAGACGGGAGCCCCAAGAGACCCAGTACTTC. Translation gives CASRREPQETQYF. V usage is TRBV28 and J usage is TRBJ2-5, with a possible D match to TRBD2 (6 bases). Germline CDR1 reads MDHEN; CDR2 reads SYDVKM. CDR3 length equals 13 residues. Trimming removed 6 bases from V and 1 base from J, with 9 bases in between.

This clonotype was seen only a few times. V and J are TRBV5-1 and TRBJ2-5; maybe TRBD2 (5 bases). Trimming cost V 2 bases and J 4 bases, with 15 bases left between them. This CDR3 comprises 15 residues. Germline CDR1 reads SGHRS; CDR2 reads YFSETQ. CDR3 sequence (DNA): TGCGCCAGCAGCTTCGGATCAGCCCGGGGAGAGACCCAGTACTTC. This codes for CASSFGSARGETQYF.

J is TRBJ2-1 and V is TRBV29-1, with TRBD2 identical over 13 bases. The CDR3 spans 23 residues. Per germline, CDR1 SQVTM and CDR2 ANQGSEA. V shed 0 bases, J shed 1 base, and the junction held 21 bases outside the gene matches. CDR3 loop: CSVEELQGGLRLAGGPSYNEQFF. The CDR3 DNA reads TGCAGCGTTGAAGAGTTACAAGGGGGTTTACGACTAGCGGGGGGACCATCCTACAATGAGCAGTTCTTC.

The rearrangement uses TRBV20-1 and TRBJ1-5, with a tentative D call TRBD1 (6 bases). Trimming took 6 bases from V and 9 from J, leaving 21 bases between them. CDR1 and CDR2 from the germline V gene are DFQATT and SNEGSKA (reference sequence). This CDR3 has 14 residues. Written as DNA, the CDR3 is TGCAGTGCCAGTGGCGACAGGACCCTTGGGCCCCAGCATTTT. Protein product: CSASGDRTLGPQHF.

This clonotype was detected many times. The chain couples TRBV7-9 to TRBJ1-5; the D gene is possibly TRBD1 (6 bases). CDR1 is SEHNR, CDR2 FQNEAQ, per germline (reference sequence). V gave up 5 bases and J gave up 5 bases, with 13 bases separating them. This CDR3 has 14 amino acids. The CDR3, as DNA: TGTGCCAGCAGCCCCGAGGGGGGTGATCAGCCCCAGCATTTT. Its protein product is CASSPEGGDQPQHF. The full variable domain, completed using reference TRBV7-9 and TRBJ1-5, is DTGVSQNPRHKITKRGQNVTFRCDPISEHNRLYWYRQTLGQGPEFLTYFQNEAQLEKSRLLSDRFSAERPKGSFSTLEIQRTEQGDSAMYLCASSPEGGDQPQHFGDGTRLSIL.